These 3 T cell receptor beta chains share one sample of origin, sequenced in a study of blood T cells in healthy people across ages. Sample-barcoded 5' priming and a J-beta primer mix drove a second PCR of about 6 to 11 cycles. TCRdb fed the 5' RACE reads into MiXCR, producing one record per CDR3 protein. The sample contains over 600,000 distinct CDR3 sequences, roughly two fifths of which appear only once. The sequenced material came from blood. The source of these receptors is a man aged 80 or over in good health.

The chain has TRBV28 and TRBJ2-3; the D gene could be TRBD1 or TRBD2 (6 bases each). The V gene lost 4 bases and the J gene lost 5 bases, with 19 bases spanning the gap. Germline V lookup: CDR1 MDHEN, CDR2 SYDVKM. The length of the CDR3 is 16 residues. In DNA, the CDR3 is TGTGCCAGCAGTTGGGGGGCGGGAACCGGGGGAGATACGCAGTATTTT. Amino acid sequence: CASSWGAGTGGDTQYF. The full variable domain, rest sourced from reference TRBV28 and TRBJ2-3, is DVKVTQSSRYLVKRTGEKVFLECVQDMDHENMFWYRQDPGLGLRLIYFSYDVKMKEKGDIPEGYSVSREKKERFSLILESASTNQTSMYLCASSWGAGTGGDTQYFGPGTRLTVL.

V is TRBV7-9 and J is TRBJ2-5; a possible D gene is TRBD2 (5 bases). This CDR3 contains 13 residues. CDR1 and CDR2 from the germline V gene are SEHNR and FQNEAQ (reference sequence). Trimming shortened V by 5 bases and J by 4 bases, and 11 bases separated the two germline ends. The chain's CDR3 is CASSISSRETQYF. The CDR3 DNA reads TGTGCCAGCAGCATATCTAGCAGAGAGACCCAGTACTTC.

This chain links TRBV5-1 with TRBJ2-2; tentatively, D is TRBD1 or TRBD2 (5 bases each). CDR1 is SGHRS, CDR2 YFSETQ, per germline. This CDR3 has 15 amino acids. V was trimmed by 4 bases and J by 5 bases, leaving 15 bases between them. Here the CDR3 DNA reads TGCGCCAGCAGCCTGGTGGGGGATTCAACCGGGGAGCTGTTTTTT. This gives the protein CASSLVGDSTGELFF.